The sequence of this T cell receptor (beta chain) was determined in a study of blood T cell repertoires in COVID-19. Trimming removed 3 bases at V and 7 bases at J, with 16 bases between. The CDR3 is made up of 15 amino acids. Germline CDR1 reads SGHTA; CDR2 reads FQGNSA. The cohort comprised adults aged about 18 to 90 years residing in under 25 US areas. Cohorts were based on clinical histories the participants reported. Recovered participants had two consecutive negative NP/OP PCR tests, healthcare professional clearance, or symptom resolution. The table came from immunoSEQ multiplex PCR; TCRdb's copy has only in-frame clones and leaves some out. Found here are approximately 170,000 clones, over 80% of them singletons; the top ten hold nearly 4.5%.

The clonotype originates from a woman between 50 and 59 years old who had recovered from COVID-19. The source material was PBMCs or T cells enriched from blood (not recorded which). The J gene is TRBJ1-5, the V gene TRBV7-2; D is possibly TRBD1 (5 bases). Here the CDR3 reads CASSLRQGPGQPQHF. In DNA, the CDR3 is TGTGCCAGCAGCTTGCGCCAGGGCCCAGGCCAGCCCCAGCATTTT.